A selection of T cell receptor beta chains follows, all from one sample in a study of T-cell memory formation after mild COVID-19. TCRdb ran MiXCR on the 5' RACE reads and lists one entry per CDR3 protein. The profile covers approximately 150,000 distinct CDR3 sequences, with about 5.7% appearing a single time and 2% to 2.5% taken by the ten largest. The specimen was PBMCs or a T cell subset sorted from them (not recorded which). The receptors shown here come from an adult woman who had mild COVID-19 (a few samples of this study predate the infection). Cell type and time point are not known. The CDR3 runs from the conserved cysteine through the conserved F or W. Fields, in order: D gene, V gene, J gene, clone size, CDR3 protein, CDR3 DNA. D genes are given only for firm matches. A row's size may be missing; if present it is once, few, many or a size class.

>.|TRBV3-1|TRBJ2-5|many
CASSSRRETQYF
TGTGCCAGCAGCAGTCGGAGGGAGACCCAGTACTTC
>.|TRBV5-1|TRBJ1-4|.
CASSWGTHEKLFF
TGCGCCAGCAGCTGGGGGACACATGAAAAACTGTTTTTT
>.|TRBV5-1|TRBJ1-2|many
CASSLAWGVDSGSYGYTF
TGCGCCAGCAGCTTGGCCTGGGGGGTAGATTCCGGTTCATATGGCTACACCTTC
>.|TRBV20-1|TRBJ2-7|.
CSARANQLPEQYF
TGCAGTGCTAGGGCGAACCAGCTTCCGGAGCAGTACTTC
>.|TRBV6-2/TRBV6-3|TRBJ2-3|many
CASSFWDTQYF
TGTGCCAGCAGTTTCTGGGATACGCAGTATTTT
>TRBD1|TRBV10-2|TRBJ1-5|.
CATLQGVGQPQHF
TGCGCCACCTTACAGGGGGTGGGACAGCCCCAGCATTTT
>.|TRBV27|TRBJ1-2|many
CASHLQGYGYTF
TGTGCCAGCCACCTGCAAGGATATGGCTACACCTTC
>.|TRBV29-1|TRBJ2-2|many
CSADQEGAGELFF
TGCAGCGCTGATCAGGAGGGGGCCGGGGAGCTGTTTTTT
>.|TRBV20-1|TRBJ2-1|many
CSARDFAAGTYNEQFF
TGCAGTGCTAGAGATTTTGCCGCAGGTACCTACAATGAGCAGTTCTTC
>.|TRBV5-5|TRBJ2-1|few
CASSTGTEFHGEQFF
TGTGCCAGCAGCACCGGGACTGAATTCCACGGTGAGCAGTTCTTC
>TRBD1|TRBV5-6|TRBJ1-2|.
CASRQAGTGNLGYTF
TGTGCCAGCAGACAAGCCGGGACAGGGAACCTAGGCTACACCTTC
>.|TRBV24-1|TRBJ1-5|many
CATSDSNQPQHF
TGTGCCACCAGCGACAGCAATCAGCCCCAGCATTTT
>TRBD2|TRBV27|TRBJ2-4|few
CASSPLMLTGTSGSQLAKNIQYF
TGTGCCAGCAGTCCCCTTATGCTGACCGGGACTAGCGGGAGCCAGCTAGCCAAAAACATTCAGTACTTC
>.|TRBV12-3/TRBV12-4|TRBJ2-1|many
CASSLGLGGRGYEQFF
TGTGCCAGCAGTTTAGGATTAGGGGGGCGCGGGTATGAGCAGTTCTTC
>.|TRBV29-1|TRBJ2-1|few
CSARGWGDGEQFF
TGCAGCGCCCGAGGCTGGGGGGATGGCGAGCAGTTCTTC
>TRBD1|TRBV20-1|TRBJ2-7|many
CSATILTGGEQYF
TGCAGTGCTACAATTCTCACAGGGGGCGAGCAGTACTTC
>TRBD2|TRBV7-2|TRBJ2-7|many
CASSSGSASGYEQYF
TGTGCCAGCAGCTCCGGTTCGGCTAGCGGATACGAGCAGTACTTC
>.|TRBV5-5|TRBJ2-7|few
CASSLTPTSGGEQYF
TGTGCCAGCAGCTTAACCCCGACTAGTGGGGGCGAGCAGTACTTC
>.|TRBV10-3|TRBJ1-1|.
CAISPRYGASDTEAFF
TGTGCCATCAGTCCCCGATACGGGGCGTCGGACACTGAAGCTTTCTTT
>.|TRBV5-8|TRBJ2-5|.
CASTPRETQYF
TGTGCCAGCACCCCTAGGGAGACCCAGTACTTC
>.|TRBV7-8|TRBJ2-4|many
CASSLGQKWNIQYF
TGTGCCAGCAGCTTAGGGCAGAAATGGAACATTCAGTACTTC
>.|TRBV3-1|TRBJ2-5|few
CASSQRARQAKKTQYF
TGTGCCAGCAGCCAAAGAGCCAGACAGGCCAAAAAGACCCAGTACTTC
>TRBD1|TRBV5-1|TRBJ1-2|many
CASSPTGDGYTF
TGCGCCAGCAGCCCGACAGGGGATGGCTACACCTTC
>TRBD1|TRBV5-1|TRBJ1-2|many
CASSLGQGDAYGYTF
TGCGCCAGCAGCCTGGGACAGGGAGACGCCTATGGCTACACCTTC
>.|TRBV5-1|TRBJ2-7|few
CASSRPRGGSSYEQYF
TGCGCCAGCAGCCGACCCAGGGGGGGAAGCTCCTACGAGCAGTACTTC
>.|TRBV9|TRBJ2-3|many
CASTTHGEDTDTQYF
TGTGCCAGCACCACCCACGGGGAAGACACAGATACGCAGTATTTT
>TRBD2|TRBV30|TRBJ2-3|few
CAWFTSGRADTQYF
TGTGCCTGGTTTACTAGCGGGAGAGCAGATACGCAGTATTTT
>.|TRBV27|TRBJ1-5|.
CASSLSGNVGPQHF
TGTGCCAGCAGTTTATCGGGCAACGTAGGGCCCCAGCATTTT
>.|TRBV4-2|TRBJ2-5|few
CASSQISDGETQYF
TGTGCCAGCAGCCAAATCTCGGATGGAGAGACCCAGTACTTC
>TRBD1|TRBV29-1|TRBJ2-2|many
CSVTGQGSNTGELFF
TGCAGCGTTACCGGACAGGGTAGTAACACCGGGGAGCTGTTTTTT
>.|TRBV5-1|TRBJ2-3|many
CASSVGFTDTQYF
TGCGCCAGCAGCGTCGGATTCACAGATACGCAGTATTTT
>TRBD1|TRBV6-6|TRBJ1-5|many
CASSSPGQAAQHF
TGTGCCAGCAGTTCCCCAGGACAGGCGGCCCAGCATTTT
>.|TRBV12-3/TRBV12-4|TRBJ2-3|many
CASSLALRSGITDTQYF
TGTGCCAGCAGTTTAGCGCTAAGGTCAGGGATTACAGATACGCAGTATTTT
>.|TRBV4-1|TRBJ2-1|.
CASSHSVVQGGSYNEQFF
TGCGCCAGCAGCCACTCGGTCGTTCAGGGGGGGTCCTACAATGAGCAGTTCTTC
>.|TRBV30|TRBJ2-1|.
CAWTRGLSNNEQFF
TGTGCCTGGACCCGGGGACTGTCTAACAATGAGCAGTTCTTC
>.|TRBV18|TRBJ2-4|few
CASSPPGGHIQYF
TGTGCCAGCTCACCACCGGGGGGGCACATTCAGTACTTC
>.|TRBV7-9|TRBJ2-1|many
CASSSDNIRYNEQFF
TGTGCCAGCAGCTCTGACAATATTCGCTACAATGAGCAGTTCTTC
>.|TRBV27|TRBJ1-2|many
CASRGLGDSYGYTF
TGTGCCAGCAGGGGCCTCGGGGATAGCTATGGCTACACCTTC
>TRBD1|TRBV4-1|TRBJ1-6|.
CASSAGTANSPLHF
TGCGCCAGCAGCGCCGGGACAGCGAATTCACCCCTCCACTTT
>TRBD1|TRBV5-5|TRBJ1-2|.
CASSPGQGGWGYTF
TGTGCCAGCAGCCCCGGACAGGGAGGCTGGGGCTACACCTTC
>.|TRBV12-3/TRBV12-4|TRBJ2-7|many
CASTLRRGSYEQYF
TGTGCCAGCACCCTTCGCAGGGGATCCTACGAGCAGTACTTC
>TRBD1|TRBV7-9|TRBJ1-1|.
CASSFSPTGKAAEAFF
TGTGCCAGCAGCTTTAGCCCGACAGGGAAGGCGGCTGAAGCTTTCTTT
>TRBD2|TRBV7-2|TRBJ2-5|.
CASSLARASGTLQETQYF
TGTGCCAGCAGCTTAGCGCGGGCTAGCGGGACTCTCCAAGAGACCCAGTACTTC
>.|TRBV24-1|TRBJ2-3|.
CATAPGQPTDTQYF
TGTGCCACCGCACCGGGACAACCCACAGATACGCAGTATTTT
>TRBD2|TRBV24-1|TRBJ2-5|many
CATSDAGTSEQETQYF
TGTGCCACCAGTGACGCAGGGACTAGCGAACAAGAGACCCAGTACTTC
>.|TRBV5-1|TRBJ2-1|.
CASSWTEMINEQFF
TGCGCCAGCAGCTGGACGGAGATGATCAATGAGCAGTTCTTC
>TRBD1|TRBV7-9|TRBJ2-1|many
CASSFPGGPNEQFF
TGTGCCAGCAGCTTTCCAGGGGGCCCGAATGAGCAGTTCTTC
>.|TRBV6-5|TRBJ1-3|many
CASSYSLGGTGNTIYF
TGTGCCAGCAGTTACTCTTTAGGGGGAACTGGAAACACCATATATTTT
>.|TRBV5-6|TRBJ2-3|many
CASTLQGGTDTQYF
TGTGCCAGCACCCTACAGGGAGGGACAGATACGCAGTATTTT
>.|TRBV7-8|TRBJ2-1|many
CASSLVNEQFF
TGTGCCAGCAGCTTAGTAAATGAGCAGTTCTTC